This T cell receptor (beta chain) stems from a study of T-cell memory formation after mild COVID-19. Study outcomes and limitations: CD4/CD8 balance held among clones contracting day 15 to 85, and later expanders leaned CD4+.

Each CDR3 protein is one row after TCRdb ran MiXCR on the 5' RACE reads. The sample contains hundreds of thousands of distinct CDR3 sequences, less than 25% of which appear only once. The sample holds a few counts of this clonotype. Its antigen is not identified. The CDR3 runs 14 residues. CDR1 is SQVTM, CDR2 ANQGSEA, per germline. Losses at the gene ends were 7 bases for V and 6 bases for J; bases not matched to a gene: 10. Sequencing was performed on PBMCs or a T cell subset sorted from them (not recorded which). The receptor comes from an adult woman who had mild COVID-19 (a few samples of this study predate the infection). Cell type and time point are not known. The V gene is TRBV29-1, the J gene TRBJ2-1; 9 bases are a match to TRBD1. The CDR3 DNA is TGCAGCGCCCTGGGACAGGGCAAACTCAATGAGCAGTTCTTC. Residues: CSALGQGKLNEQFF.